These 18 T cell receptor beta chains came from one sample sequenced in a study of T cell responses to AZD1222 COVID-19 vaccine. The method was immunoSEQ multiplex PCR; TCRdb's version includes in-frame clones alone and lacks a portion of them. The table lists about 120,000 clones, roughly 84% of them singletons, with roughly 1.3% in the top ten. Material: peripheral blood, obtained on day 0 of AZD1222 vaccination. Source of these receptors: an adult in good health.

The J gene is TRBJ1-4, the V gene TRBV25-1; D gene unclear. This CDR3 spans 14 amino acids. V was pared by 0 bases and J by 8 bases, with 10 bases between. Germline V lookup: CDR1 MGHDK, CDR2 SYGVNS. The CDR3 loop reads CASSEYLEEEKLFF. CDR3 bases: TGTGCCAGCAGTGAATATCTCGAAGAGGAAAAACTGTTTTTT.

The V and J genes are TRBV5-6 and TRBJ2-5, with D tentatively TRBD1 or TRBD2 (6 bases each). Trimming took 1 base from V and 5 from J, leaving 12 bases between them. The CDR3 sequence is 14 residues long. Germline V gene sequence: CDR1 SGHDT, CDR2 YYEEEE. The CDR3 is CASSLIGGQETQYF. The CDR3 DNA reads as TGTGCCAGCAGCTTGATAGGGGGGCAGGAGACCCAGTACTTC.

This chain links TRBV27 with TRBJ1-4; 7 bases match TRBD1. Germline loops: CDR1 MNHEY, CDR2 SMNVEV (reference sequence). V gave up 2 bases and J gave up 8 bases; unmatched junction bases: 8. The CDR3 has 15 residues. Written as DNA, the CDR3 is TGTGCCAGCAGTTTAGACGGGACAGTAAAGGAAAAACTGTTTTTT. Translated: CASSLDGTVKEKLFF.

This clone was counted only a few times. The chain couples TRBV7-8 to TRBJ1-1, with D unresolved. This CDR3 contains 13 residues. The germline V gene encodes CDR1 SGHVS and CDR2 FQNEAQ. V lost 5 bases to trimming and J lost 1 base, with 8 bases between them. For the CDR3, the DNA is TGTGCCAGCAGCCCTATCACGAACACTGAAGCTTTCTTT. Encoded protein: CASSPITNTEAFF.

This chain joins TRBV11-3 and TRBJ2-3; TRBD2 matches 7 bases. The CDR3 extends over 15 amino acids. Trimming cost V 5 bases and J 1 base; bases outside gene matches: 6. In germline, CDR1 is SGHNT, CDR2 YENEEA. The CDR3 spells CASSSRDYRTDTQYF. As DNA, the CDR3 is TGTGCCAGCAGCAGCCGGGACTATCGCACAGATACGCAGTATTTT.

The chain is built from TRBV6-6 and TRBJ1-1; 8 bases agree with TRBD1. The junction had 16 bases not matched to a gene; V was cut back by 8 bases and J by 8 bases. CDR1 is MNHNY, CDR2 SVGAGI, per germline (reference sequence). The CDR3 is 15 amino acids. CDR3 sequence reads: CASDGTGRRFTEAFF. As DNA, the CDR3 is TGTGCCAGCGACGGGACAGGTAGACGCTTCACAGAAGCTTTCTTT.

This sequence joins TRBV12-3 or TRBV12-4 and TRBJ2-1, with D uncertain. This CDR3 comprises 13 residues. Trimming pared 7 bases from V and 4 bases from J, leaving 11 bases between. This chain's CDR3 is CASTPRLYNEQFF. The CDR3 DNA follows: TGTGCCAGCACCCCCCGGCTGTACAATGAGCAGTTCTTC.

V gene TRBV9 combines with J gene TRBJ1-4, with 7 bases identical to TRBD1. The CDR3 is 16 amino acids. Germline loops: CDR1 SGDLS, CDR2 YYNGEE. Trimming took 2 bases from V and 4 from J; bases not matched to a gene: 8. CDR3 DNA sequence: TGTGCCAGCAGCGTGGCCGCCAGGGGGGTTAATGAAAAACTGTTTTTT. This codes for CASSVAARGVNEKLFF.

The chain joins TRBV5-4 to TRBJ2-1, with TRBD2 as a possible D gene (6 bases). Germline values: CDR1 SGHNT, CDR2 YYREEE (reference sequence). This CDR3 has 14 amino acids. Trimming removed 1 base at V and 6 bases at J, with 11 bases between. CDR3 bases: TGTGCCAGCAGCTTGAGGGGACTTTTCAATGAGCAGTTCTTC. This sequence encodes CASSLRGLFNEQFF.

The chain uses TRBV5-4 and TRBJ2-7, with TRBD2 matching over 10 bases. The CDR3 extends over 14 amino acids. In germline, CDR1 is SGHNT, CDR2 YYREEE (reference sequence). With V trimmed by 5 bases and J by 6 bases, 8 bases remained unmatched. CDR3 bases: TGTGCCAGCAGTCTAAGCGGGGGGGCGGCCGAGCAGTACTTC. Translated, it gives CASSLSGGAAEQYF.

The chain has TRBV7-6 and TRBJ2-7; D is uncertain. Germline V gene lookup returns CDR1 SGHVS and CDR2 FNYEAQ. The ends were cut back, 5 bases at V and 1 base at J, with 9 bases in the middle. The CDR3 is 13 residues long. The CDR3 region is CASSPGLSYEQYF. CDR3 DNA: TGTGCCAGCAGCCCCGGATTGTCCTACGAGCAGTACTTC.

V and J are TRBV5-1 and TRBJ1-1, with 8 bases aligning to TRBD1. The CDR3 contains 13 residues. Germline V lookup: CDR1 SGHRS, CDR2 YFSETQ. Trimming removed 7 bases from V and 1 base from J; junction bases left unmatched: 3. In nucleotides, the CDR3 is TGCGCCAGCCAGGGGGCTGGGAACACTGAAGCTTTCTTT. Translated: CASQGAGNTEAFF. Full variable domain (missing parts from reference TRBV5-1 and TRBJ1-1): KAGVTQTPRYLIKTRGQQVTLSCSPISGHRSVSWYQQTPGQGLQFLFEYFSETQRNKGNFPGRFSGRQFSNSRSEMNVSTLELGDSALYLCASQGAGNTEAFFGQGTRLTVV.

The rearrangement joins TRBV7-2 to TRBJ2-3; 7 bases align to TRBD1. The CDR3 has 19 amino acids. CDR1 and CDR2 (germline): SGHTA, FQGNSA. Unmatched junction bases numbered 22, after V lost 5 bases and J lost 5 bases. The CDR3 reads CASSARQGIALPGLDTQYF. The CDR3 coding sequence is TGTGCCAGCAGCGCCCGACAGGGAATAGCACTCCCTGGGTTAGATACGCAGTATTTT.

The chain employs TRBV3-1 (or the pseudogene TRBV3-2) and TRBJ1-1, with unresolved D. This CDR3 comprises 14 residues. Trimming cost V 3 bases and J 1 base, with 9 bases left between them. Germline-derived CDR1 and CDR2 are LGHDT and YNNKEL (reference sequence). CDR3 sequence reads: CASSQGIGNTEAFF. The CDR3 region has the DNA TGTGCCAGCAGCCAGGGAATAGGGAACACTGAAGCTTTCTTT.

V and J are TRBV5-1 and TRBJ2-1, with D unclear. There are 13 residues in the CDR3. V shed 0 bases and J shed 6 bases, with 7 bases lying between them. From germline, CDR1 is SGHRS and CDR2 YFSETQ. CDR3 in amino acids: CASSLVEPNEQFF. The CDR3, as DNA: TGCGCCAGCAGCTTGGTGGAGCCCAATGAGCAGTTCTTC.

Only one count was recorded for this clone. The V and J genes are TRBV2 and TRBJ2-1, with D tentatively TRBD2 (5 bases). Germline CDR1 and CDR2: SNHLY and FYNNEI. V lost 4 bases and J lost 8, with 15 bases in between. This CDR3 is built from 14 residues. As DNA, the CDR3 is TGTGCCAGCAGTGTCGGGAAAGAGGGCCATGAGCAGTTCTTC. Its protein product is CASSVGKEGHEQFF.

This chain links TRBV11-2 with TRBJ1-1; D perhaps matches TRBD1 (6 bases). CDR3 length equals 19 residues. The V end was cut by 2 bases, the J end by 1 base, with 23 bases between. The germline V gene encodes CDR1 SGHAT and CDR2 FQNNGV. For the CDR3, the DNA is TGTGCCAGCAGCTTAAGGGGGGGGTCCGGGACTGCCAGGAACACTGAAGCTTTCTTT. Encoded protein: CASSLRGGSGTARNTEAFF.

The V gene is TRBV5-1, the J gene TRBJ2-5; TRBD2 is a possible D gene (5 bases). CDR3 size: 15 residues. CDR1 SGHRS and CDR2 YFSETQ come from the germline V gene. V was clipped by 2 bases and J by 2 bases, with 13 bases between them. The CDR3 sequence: CASSLASLGQETQYF. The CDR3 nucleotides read TGCGCCAGCAGCTTAGCTAGCCTCGGGCAAGAGACCCAGTACTTC.